The 32 T cell receptor beta chains presented below share a single source sample, sequenced in a study of technical replicates of blood from a handful of donors. The assay was immunoSEQ multiplex PCR, and TCRdb's table has in-frame clones only and misses some. The sample shows 60,000 to 80,000 clones, approximately 93% of them seen only once. The sequenced material came from PBMCs. These receptors originate from a human donor in good health. Some clones in this sample may be carry-over from other donors' samples.

The rearrangement joins TRBV27 to TRBJ1-5; D ambiguous. The germline V and J ends were trimmed by 7 bases and 4 bases, with 14 bases remaining between them. CDR1 and CDR2 (germline): MNHEY, SMNVEV (reference sequence). The CDR3 spans 14 residues. The CDR3 coding sequence is TGTGCCAGCACGGCTCCAGGACTGAATCAGCCCCAGCATTTT. Residues: CASTAPGLNQPQHF.

This chain joins TRBV30 and TRBJ2-5, with unresolved D. The J call is in doubt because the DNA end fits TRBJ2-7 better. CDR3 length: 12 amino acids. From germline, CDR1 is GTSNPN and CDR2 SVGIG (reference sequence). DNA for the CDR3: TGTGCCTGGAGTGCCTTCGGGTACGAGCAGTACTTC. Translated: CAWSAFGYEQYF.

The rearrangement uses TRBV9 and TRBJ1-2, with unresolved D. V lost 3 bases and J 4 bases, leaving 4 bases between the germline ends. Per germline, CDR1 SGDLS and CDR2 YYNGEE. This CDR3 has 11 amino acids. CDR3 in amino acids: CASSGPYGYTF. For the CDR3, the DNA is TGTGCCAGCAGCGGGCCCTATGGCTACACCTTC.

The chain joins TRBV7-3 to TRBJ1-2; 8 bases are shared with TRBD1. CDR1 and CDR2 from the germline V gene are SGHTA and FQGTGA. The CDR3 is 15 amino acids. V lost 6 bases and J lost 2; bases outside the gene matches: 8. CDR3 residues: CASRPTTGGNYGYTF. The DNA for the CDR3 is TGTGCCAGCAGACCAACCACAGGGGGGAACTATGGCTACACCTTC.

This rearrangement joins TRBV29-1 to TRBJ1-1, with D possibly being TRBD1 (5 bases). The CDR3 consists of 14 residues. The germline V gene encodes CDR1 SQVTM and CDR2 ANQGSEA. V gave up 6 bases and J gave up 5 bases, with 19 bases separating them. The CDR3 region is CSVTPTGVGTEAFF. The CDR3 nucleotides are TGCAGCGTAACACCGACGGGGGTTGGAACTGAAGCTTTCTTT.

The chain has TRBV4-1 and TRBJ1-2; the D gene is possibly TRBD1 (6 bases). V lost 6 bases, J lost 8 bases, and 22 bases lay in between. The CDR3 spans 15 residues. Germline CDR1 MGHRA, CDR2 YSYEKL. The CDR3 here is CASSPTDGTLIGYTF. The CDR3 DNA sequence: TGCGCCAGCAGTCCAACAGACGGGACATTGATCGGCTACACCTTC.

This chain joins TRBV4-3 and TRBJ2-1; 10 bases match TRBD2. Trimming at V came to 4 bases and at J to 10 bases, leaving 13 bases not matched to a gene. This CDR3 has 16 amino acids. Germline values: CDR1 LGHNA, CDR2 YSLEER. Here the CDR3 reads CASSLLAGDRFSEQFF. In DNA, the CDR3 is TGCGCCAGCAGCCTTCTAGCGGGGGATCGCTTTAGCGAGCAGTTCTTC.

This chain uses TRBV6-1 with TRBJ1-2; D might be TRBD1 (5 bases). Germline V gene data show CDR1 as MNHNS and CDR2 as SASEGT. The CDR3 totals 13 residues. V was cut by 6 bases and J by 7 bases, with 15 bases left in between. CDR3 DNA sequence: TGTGCCAGCAGCCTCTCGGGGGGGGGTGGCTACACCTTC. Amino acid sequence: CASSLSGGGGYTF.

The rearrangement joins TRBV7-9 to TRBJ1-4, with TRBD1 matching 7 bases. Germline V gene lookup returns CDR1 SEHNR and CDR2 FQNEAQ (reference sequence). The V segment lost 3 bases and the J segment 6 bases; nucleotides outside the gene matches: 1. The CDR3 is made up of 13 amino acids. DNA of the CDR3: TGTGCCAGCAGCTTCCAGGGGGATGAAAAACTGTTTTTT. Encoded protein: CASSFQGDEKLFF. Looking up the rest from reference TRBV7-9 and TRBJ1-4 gives the full variable domain: DTGVSQNPRHKITKRGQNVTFRCDPISEHNRLYWYRQTLGQGPEFLTYFQNEAQLEKSRLLSDRFSAERPKGSFSTLEIQRTEQGDSAMYLCASSFQGDEKLFFGSGTQLSVL.

The chain carries TRBV5-5 and TRBJ2-5; tentatively, D is TRBD1 (5 bases). Germline CDR1 SGHKS, CDR2 YYEKEE (reference sequence). This CDR3 region has 14 residues. V shed 0 bases and J shed 2 bases, with 8 bases lying between them. The CDR3 is CASSLEPGQETQYF. As DNA, the CDR3 is TGTGCCAGCAGCTTGGAACCAGGGCAAGAGACCCAGTACTTC.

This sequence joins TRBV4-1 and TRBJ1-5; D possibly corresponds to TRBD1 (6 bases). Germline-derived CDR1 and CDR2 are MGHRA and YSYEKL. The CDR3 has 12 amino acids. Trimming shortened V by 11 bases and J by 6 bases, and 14 bases separated the two germline ends. The CDR3 is CASGTYGQPQHF. Here the CDR3 DNA reads TGCGCCTCCGGGACATACGGTCAGCCCCAGCATTTT.

This clone came up once. This chain joins TRBV5-5 and TRBJ1-1; tentative D call: TRBD1 (6 bases). CDR1 and CDR2 from the germline V gene are SGHKS and YYEKEE (reference sequence). Trimming pared 7 bases from V and 1 base from J, leaving 11 bases between. CDR3 length equals 13 residues. CDR3 residues: CASGAGANTEAFF. In nucleotides, the CDR3 is TGTGCCAGCGGGGCAGGGGCGAACACTGAAGCTTTCTTT.

This sequence joins TRBV10-3 and TRBJ2-4, with D possibly TRBD2 on 5 matching bases. V lost 2 bases, J lost 10 bases, and 18 bases lay in between. CDR3 length: 15 residues. Germline loops: CDR1 ENHRY, CDR2 SYGVKD. The CDR3 loop reads CAISETSGGGSIQYF. In DNA form, the CDR3 reads TGTGCCATCAGTGAGACTTCCGGCGGAGGTAGTATTCAGTACTTC.

The CDR3 DNA is TGTGCCAGCAGCAACCGGGACACCCCGGCGCCTGACTATGGCTACACCTTC. Translating gives CASSNRDTPAPDYGYTF. The chain employs TRBV21-1 and TRBJ1-2; the D segment call TRBD1 is taken from the table without a DNA check. TRBV21-1 is deemed a pseudogene. The CDR3 totals 17 residues.

The rearrangement links TRBV5-6 to TRBJ2-2; 7 bases agree with TRBD2. There are 16 residues in the CDR3. Per germline, CDR1 SGHDT and CDR2 YYEEEE. The V segment lost 5 bases and the J segment 2 bases; nucleotides outside the gene matches: 9. The CDR3 loop is CASRLTGTTNTGELFF. Written as DNA, the CDR3 is TGTGCCAGCAGGTTGACCGGGACTACAAACACCGGGGAGCTGTTTTTT.

The V and J genes are TRBV13 and TRBJ2-7; 10 bases map to TRBD2. This CDR3 spans 16 amino acids. CDR1 and CDR2 (germline): PRHDT, FYEKMQ (reference sequence). V lost 4 bases, J lost 0 bases, and 6 bases stayed unmatched. The CDR3, as DNA: TGTGCCAGCAGCTATATCAAGCGGGGGGGCTCCTACGAGCAGTACTTC. It specifies CASSYIKRGGSYEQYF.

This clone was counted a single time. This rearrangement joins TRBV2 to TRBJ2-2; TRBD1 agrees at 7 bases. Per germline, CDR1 SNHLY and CDR2 FYNNEI. This CDR3 comprises 16 residues. Unmatched junction bases numbered 6, after V lost 5 bases and J lost 0 bases. DNA of the CDR3: TGTGCCAGCAGTCCTAAGACAGGGTCGAACACCGGGGAGCTGTTTTTT. Encoded protein: CASSPKTGSNTGELFF. The full variable domain, its missing parts supplied by reference TRBV2 and TRBJ2-2, is EPEVTQTPSHQVTQMGQEVILRCVPISNHLYFYWYRQILGQKVEFLVSFYNNEISEKSEIFDDQFSVERPDGSNFTLKIRSTKLEDSAMYFCASSPKTGSNTGELFFGEGSRLTVL.

J is TRBJ2-5 and V is TRBV6-1, with TRBD2 matching 7 bases. Per germline, CDR1 MNHNS and CDR2 SASEGT. CDR3 size: 14 residues. V gave up 8 bases and J gave up 4 bases; unmatched junction bases: 10. CDR3 sequence reads: CASGRVAGTETQYF. In nucleotides, the CDR3 is TGTGCCAGCGGGAGAGTAGCGGGCACAGAGACCCAGTACTTC.

The rearrangement joins TRBV16 to TRBJ2-5; D call uncertain. Germline CDR1 reads KGHSY; CDR2 reads FQNENV. CDR3 length: 13 amino acids. With 2 bases removed from V and 2 bases from J, the gap between germline ends came to 6 bases. Here the CDR3 DNA reads TGTGCCAGCAGCCAAGACTGGCAAGAGACCCAGTACTTC. This translates into CASSQDWQETQYF. Full variable domain (rest looked up from reference TRBV16 and TRBJ2-5): GEEVAQTPKHLVRGEGQKAKLYCAPIKGHSYVFWYQQVLKNEFKFLISFQNENVFDETGMPKERFSAKCLPNSPCSLEIQATKLEDSAVYFCASSQDWQETQYFGPGTRLLVL.

The rearrangement joins TRBV5-1 to TRBJ2-3; the match to TRBD2 covers 10 bases. J was trimmed by 4 bases and V by 5 bases; bases with no gene match: 10. This CDR3 spans 16 amino acids. In germline, CDR1 is SGHRS, CDR2 YFSETQ. The CDR3 here is CASRTMGLAGADTQYF. The CDR3 DNA follows: TGCGCCAGCAGGACCATGGGGCTAGCGGGGGCAGATACGCAGTATTTT.

The CDR3 DNA follows: TGTGCCAGCAGCTTACAGGGGCCATGGGCTGAAGCTTTCTTT. Encoded protein: CASSLQGPWAEAFF. The chain joins TRBV7-2 to TRBJ1-1; possibly TRBD1 for D (6 bases). The CDR3 sequence is 14 residues long. Germline CDR1 SGHTA, CDR2 FQGNSA. V gave up 2 bases and J gave up 6 bases, with 13 bases separating them.

The chain recombines TRBV6-5 with TRBJ2-7; TRBD1 agrees at 7 bases. Germline CDR1 is MNHEY and CDR2 is SVGAGI. V shed 2 bases, J shed 2 bases, and the junction held 9 bases outside the gene matches. This CDR3 has 16 residues. The CDR3 spells CASSYLTSGGTYEQYF. CDR3 in DNA: TGTGCCAGCAGTTACCTGACTTCAGGGGGAACCTACGAGCAGTACTTC.

V gene TRBV5-6 combines with J gene TRBJ2-7; no reliable D call. V was clipped by 6 bases and J by 2 bases, with 6 bases between them. CDR3 length equals 11 residues. CDR1 and CDR2 (germline): SGHDT, YYEEEE. The CDR3: CASMSAYEQYF. In DNA form, the CDR3 reads TGTGCCAGCATGTCGGCCTACGAGCAGTACTTC.

The rearrangement uses TRBV11-1 and TRBJ1-2, with 9 nucleotides matching TRBD1. Germline V gene lookup returns CDR1 SGHAT and CDR2 FQDESV (reference sequence). CDR3 length: 13 amino acids. V lost 5 bases to trimming and J lost 8 bases; unmatched junction nucleotides: 6. Here the CDR3 DNA reads TGTGCCAGCAGCCCTACAGGGGGCTGGGGCTACACCTTC. As protein: CASSPTGGWGYTF.

The chain couples TRBV4-2 to TRBJ2-7; 9 nucleotides agree with TRBD2. Germline V gives CDR1 LGHNA, CDR2 YNFKEQ. V shed 4 bases and J 3 bases; nucleotides not matched to a gene: 10. The CDR3 is made up of 16 amino acids. This CDR3 is CASSPSGVTSGYEQYF. CDR3 bases: TGTGCCAGCAGCCCCTCGGGGGTGACTAGCGGCTACGAGCAGTACTTC.

The J gene is TRBJ1-1, the V gene TRBV5-1; TRBD1 matches at 7 bases. Germline loops: CDR1 SGHRS, CDR2 YFSETQ. The CDR3 is made up of 15 amino acids. V dropped 4 bases and J dropped 5; count of bases not matched to a gene: 11. The CDR3 region is CASSLFEGGYTEAFF. The CDR3 DNA sequence: TGCGCCAGCAGCCTTTTCGAAGGGGGCTATACTGAAGCTTTCTTT.

The chain links TRBV6-6 to TRBJ2-1, with 15 bases lining up with TRBD2. Germline V lookup: CDR1 MNHNY, CDR2 SVGAGI (reference sequence). With 6 bases clipped from V and 7 bases from J, the junction kept 7 bases outside the gene matches. This CDR3 comprises 16 residues. As DNA, the CDR3 is TGTGCCAGCAGAGACTCCGGGACTAGCGGGAGGAATGAGCAGTTCTTC. Encoded protein: CASRDSGTSGRNEQFF.

This clone has only one observation. The V and J genes are TRBV7-3 and TRBJ2-2; 10 bases map to TRBD2. After removal of 5 bases from V and 5 bases from J, the junction contained 8 bases not matched to a gene. In germline, CDR1 is SGHTA, CDR2 FQGTGA. CDR3 length: 16 residues. This CDR3 is CASSPKSLAGTGELFF. In DNA, the CDR3 is TGTGCCAGCAGCCCCAAGTCACTAGCGGGGACCGGGGAGCTGTTTTTT.

This chain's CDR3 is CASSPVSSSNEQFF. CDR3 bases: TGTGCCAGCAGCCCCGTTTCGAGTAGCAATGAGCAGTTCTTC. The J gene is TRBJ2-1, the V gene TRBV7-3; D is uncertain. In germline, CDR1 is SGHTA, CDR2 FQGTGA. V was pared by 5 bases and J by 6 bases, with 14 bases between. The length of the CDR3 is 14 residues. Supplemented by reference TRBV7-3 and TRBJ2-1, the full variable domain reads GAGVSQTPSNKVTEKGKYVELRCDPISGHTALYWYRQSLGQGPEFLIYFQGTGAADDSGLPNDRFFAVRPEGSVSTLKIQRTERGDSAVYLCASSPVSSSNEQFFGPGTRLTVL.

The chain is built from TRBV2 and TRBJ1-5; tentative D call: TRBD1 (6 bases). Germline loops: CDR1 SNHLY, CDR2 FYNNEI. The CDR3 runs to 14 residues. The V end lost 5 bases, the J end lost 5 bases, and 13 bases lay between the germline ends. DNA for the CDR3: TGTGCCAGCAGTCAGGACAGAGGGGATCAGCCCCAGCATTTT. The encoded protein is CASSQDRGDQPQHF. Drawing the rest from reference TRBV2 and TRBJ1-5, the complete variable domain is EPEVTQTPSHQVTQMGQEVILRCVPISNHLYFYWYRQILGQKVEFLVSFYNNEISEKSEIFDDQFSVERPDGSNFTLKIRSTKLEDSAMYFCASSQDRGDQPQHFGDGTRLSIL.

V is TRBV7-8 and J is TRBJ2-2; possibly TRBD2 for D (5 bases). The V end was cut by 2 bases, the J end by 2 bases, with 9 bases between. The CDR3 has 15 amino acids. The germline V gene encodes CDR1 SGHVS and CDR2 FQNEAQ. The CDR3 DNA is TGTGCCAGCAGCTTACGGGAACTTAACACCGGGGAGCTGTTTTTT. Amino acids: CASSLRELNTGELFF.

V and J are TRBV4-1 and TRBJ2-7; D perhaps matches TRBD2 (5 bases). Germline assignment: CDR1 MGHRA and CDR2 YSYEKL. The CDR3 is 14 residues long. Trimming stripped 4 bases from V and 3 bases from J, with 13 bases between. CDR3 sequence reads: CASSPVLGDYEQYF. DNA for the CDR3: TGCGCCAGCAGCCCCGTTTTGGGAGACTACGAGCAGTACTTC.